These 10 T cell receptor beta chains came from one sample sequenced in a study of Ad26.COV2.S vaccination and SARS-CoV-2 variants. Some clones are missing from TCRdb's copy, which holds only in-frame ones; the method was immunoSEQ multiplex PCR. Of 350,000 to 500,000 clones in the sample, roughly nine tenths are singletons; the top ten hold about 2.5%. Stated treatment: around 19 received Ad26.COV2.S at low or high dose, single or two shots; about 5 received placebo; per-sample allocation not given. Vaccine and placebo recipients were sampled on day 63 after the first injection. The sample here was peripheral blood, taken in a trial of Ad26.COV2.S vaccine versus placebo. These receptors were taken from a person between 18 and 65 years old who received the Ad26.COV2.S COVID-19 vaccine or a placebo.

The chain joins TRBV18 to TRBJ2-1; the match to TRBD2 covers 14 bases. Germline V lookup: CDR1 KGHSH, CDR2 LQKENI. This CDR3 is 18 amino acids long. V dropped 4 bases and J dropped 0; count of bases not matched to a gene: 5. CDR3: CASSLLGTSGSSYNEQFF. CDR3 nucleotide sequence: TGTGCCAGCTCACTACTGGGGACTAGCGGGAGCTCCTACAATGAGCAGTTCTTC.

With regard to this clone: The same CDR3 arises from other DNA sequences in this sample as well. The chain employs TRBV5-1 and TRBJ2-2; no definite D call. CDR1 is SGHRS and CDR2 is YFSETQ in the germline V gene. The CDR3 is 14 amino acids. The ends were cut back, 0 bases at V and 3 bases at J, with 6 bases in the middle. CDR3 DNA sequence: TGCGCCAGCAGCTTGGGGACGTACACCGGGGAGCTGTTTTTT. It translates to CASSLGTYTGELFF.

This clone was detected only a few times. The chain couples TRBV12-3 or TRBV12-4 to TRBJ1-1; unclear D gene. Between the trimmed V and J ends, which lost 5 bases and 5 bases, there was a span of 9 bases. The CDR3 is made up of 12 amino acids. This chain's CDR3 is CASSPGPTEAFF. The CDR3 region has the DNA TGTGCCAGCAGTCCCGGGCCGACTGAAGCTTTCTTT.

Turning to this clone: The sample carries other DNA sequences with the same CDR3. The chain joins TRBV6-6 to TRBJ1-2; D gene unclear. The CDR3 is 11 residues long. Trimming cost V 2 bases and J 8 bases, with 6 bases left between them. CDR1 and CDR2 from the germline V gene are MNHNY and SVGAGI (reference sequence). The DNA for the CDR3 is TGTGCCAGCAGTTACGGCCGAGGCTACACCTTC. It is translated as CASSYGRGYTF.

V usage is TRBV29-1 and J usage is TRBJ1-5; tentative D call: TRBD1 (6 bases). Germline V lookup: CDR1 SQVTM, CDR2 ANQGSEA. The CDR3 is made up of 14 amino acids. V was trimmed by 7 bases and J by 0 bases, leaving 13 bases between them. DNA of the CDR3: TGCAGCGCAACGACAGGACTTAGCAATCAGCCCCAGCATTTT. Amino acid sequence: CSATTGLSNQPQHF. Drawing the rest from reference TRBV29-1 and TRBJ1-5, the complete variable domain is SAVISQKPSRDICQRGTSLTIQCQVDSQVTMMFWYRQQPGQSLTLIATANQGSEATYESGFVIDKFPISRPNLTFSTLTVSNMSPEDSSIYLCSATTGLSNQPQHFGDGTRLSIL.

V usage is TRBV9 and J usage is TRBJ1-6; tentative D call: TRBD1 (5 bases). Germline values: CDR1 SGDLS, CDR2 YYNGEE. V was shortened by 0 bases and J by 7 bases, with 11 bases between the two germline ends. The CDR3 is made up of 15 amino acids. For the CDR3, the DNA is TGTGCCAGCAGCGTAGCAGGGTTAACGAATTCACCCCTCCACTTT. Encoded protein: CASSVAGLTNSPLHF.

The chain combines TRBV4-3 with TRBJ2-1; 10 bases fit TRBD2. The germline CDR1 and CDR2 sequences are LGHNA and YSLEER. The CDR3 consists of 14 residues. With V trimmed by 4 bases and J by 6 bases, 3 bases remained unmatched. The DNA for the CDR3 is TGCGCCAGCAGCCCTAGGACTAGCGGCAATGAGCAGTTCTTC. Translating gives CASSPRTSGNEQFF.

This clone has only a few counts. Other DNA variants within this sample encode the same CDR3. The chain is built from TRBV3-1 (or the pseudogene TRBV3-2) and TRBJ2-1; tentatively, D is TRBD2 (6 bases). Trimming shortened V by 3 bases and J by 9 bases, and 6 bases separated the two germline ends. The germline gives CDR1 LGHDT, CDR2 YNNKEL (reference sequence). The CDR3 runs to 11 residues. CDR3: CASSQGGEQFF. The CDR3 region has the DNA TGTGCCAGCAGCCAGGGGGGTGAGCAGTTCTTC.

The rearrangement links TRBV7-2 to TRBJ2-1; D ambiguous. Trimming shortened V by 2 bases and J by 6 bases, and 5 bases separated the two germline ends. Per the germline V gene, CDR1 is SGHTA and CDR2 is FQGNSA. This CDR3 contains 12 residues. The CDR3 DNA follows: TGTGCCAGCAGCTTAAATGGCAATGAGCAGTTCTTC. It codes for CASSLNGNEQFF.

The CDR3 coding sequence is TGTGCCAGCAGCTTGGTCGGGGGGGCGAGCTACGAGCAGTACTTC. This encodes CASSLVGGASYEQYF. The chain combines TRBV5-4 with TRBJ2-7; 8 nucleotides agree with TRBD2. The CDR3 sequence is 15 residues long. The J segment lost 3 bases and the V segment lost 0 bases, leaving 5 bases of the junction unmatched. Germline assignment: CDR1 SGHNT and CDR2 YYREEE (reference sequence).